This T cell receptor beta chain was profiled in a study of T cells in localized non-small cell lung cancer. The CDR3 extends over 14 amino acids. From germline, CDR1 is SGDLS and CDR2 YYNGEE. Trimming took off 6 bases at V and 0 bases at J, with 7 bases between the two ends. Data came from immunoSEQ multiplex PCR; TCRdb stores just in-frame clones and leaves some out. The sample carries fewer than 25,000 clones, 86% recorded once. The TCR was taken from a woman aged 35 to 70 with stage I lung adenocarcinoma. The specimen was peripheral blood, collected before any cancer treatment. The chain links TRBV9 to TRBJ2-6; D is uncertain. The CDR3 DNA follows: TGTGCCAGCACTCCGGGCTCTGGGGCCAACGTCCTGACTTTC. It specifies CASTPGSGANVLTF.